The source of this TCR beta chain is a study of PD-1 blockade in classical Hodgkin lymphoma. Study at large: Nivolumab dosed at 3 mg/kg went to patients intravenously every 2 weeks.

The study, taken as a whole, reports: By C4D1 there was a significant rise in CD4+ TCR diversity but not in CD8+ TCR diversity. Similar baseline diversity was found in complete responders and newly diagnosed patients.

Data came from immunoSEQ multiplex PCR; TCRdb stores just in-frame clones and leaves some out. The sample lists some 150,000 clones, approximately 80% occurring once. Relapse after autologous stem cell transplantation occurred in every patient, and brentuximab vedotin exposure varied. As to this clone: The antigen is not known.

The length of the CDR3 is 14 residues. V lost 0 bases, J lost 6 bases, and 3 bases stayed unmatched. Germline values: CDR1 SGDLS, CDR2 YYNGEE. The TCR was taken from a human donor with classical Hodgkin lymphoma. The genes are TRBV9 and TRBJ1-2; 9 nucleotides align to TRBD1. The sample here was peripheral blood mononuclear cells (PBMCs), taken before the second cycle of nivolumab. The CDR3 DNA sequence: TGTGCCAGCAGCGTAGTAGGGACAGGGAATGGCTACACCTTC. This encodes CASSVVGTGNGYTF.